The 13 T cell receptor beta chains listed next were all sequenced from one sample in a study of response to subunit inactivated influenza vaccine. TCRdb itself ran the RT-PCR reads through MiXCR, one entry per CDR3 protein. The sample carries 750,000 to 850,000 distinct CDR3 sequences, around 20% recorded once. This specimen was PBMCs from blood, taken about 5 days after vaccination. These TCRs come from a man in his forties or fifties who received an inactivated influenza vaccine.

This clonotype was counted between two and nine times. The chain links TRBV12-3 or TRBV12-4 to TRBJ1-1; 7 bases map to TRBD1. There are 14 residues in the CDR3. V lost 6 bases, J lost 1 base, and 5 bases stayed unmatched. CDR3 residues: CASRTGTPNTEAFF. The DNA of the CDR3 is TGTGCCAGCAGGACAGGGACGCCGAACACTGAAGCTTTCTTT.

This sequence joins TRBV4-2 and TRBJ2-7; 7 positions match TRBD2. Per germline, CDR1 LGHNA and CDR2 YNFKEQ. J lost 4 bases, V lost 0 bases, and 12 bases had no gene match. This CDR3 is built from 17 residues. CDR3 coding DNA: TGTGCCAGCAGCCAAGATGGTCGAGCGGGACCTATGTACGAGCAGTACTTC. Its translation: CASSQDGRAGPMYEQYF.

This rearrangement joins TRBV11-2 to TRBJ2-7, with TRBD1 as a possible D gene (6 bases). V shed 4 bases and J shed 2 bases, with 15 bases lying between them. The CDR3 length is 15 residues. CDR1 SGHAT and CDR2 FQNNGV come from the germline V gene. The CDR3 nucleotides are TGTGCCAGCAGCTCAAGTAGGACAGCTCCCTACGAGCAGTACTTC. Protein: CASSSSRTAPYEQYF.

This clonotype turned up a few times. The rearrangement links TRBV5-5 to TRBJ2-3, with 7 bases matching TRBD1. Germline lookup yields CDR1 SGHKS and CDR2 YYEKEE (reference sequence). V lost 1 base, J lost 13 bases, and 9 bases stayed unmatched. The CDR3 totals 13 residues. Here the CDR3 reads CASSLFETGPKYF. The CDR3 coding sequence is TGTGCCAGCAGCTTGTTTGAGACAGGGCCCAAGTATTTT.

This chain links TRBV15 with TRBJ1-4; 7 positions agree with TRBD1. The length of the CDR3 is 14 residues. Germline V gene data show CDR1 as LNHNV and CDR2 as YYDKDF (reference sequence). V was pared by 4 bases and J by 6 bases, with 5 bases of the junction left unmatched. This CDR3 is CATSTVRGYEKLFF. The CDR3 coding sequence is TGTGCCACCAGCACCGTCAGGGGGTATGAAAAACTGTTTTTT.

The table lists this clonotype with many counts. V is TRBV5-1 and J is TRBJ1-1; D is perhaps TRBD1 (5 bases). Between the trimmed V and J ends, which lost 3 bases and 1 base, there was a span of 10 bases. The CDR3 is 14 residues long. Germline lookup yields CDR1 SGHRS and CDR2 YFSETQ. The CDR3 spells CASSWGRRNTEAFF. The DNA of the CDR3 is TGCGCCAGCAGCTGGGGACGGCGGAACACTGAAGCTTTCTTT.

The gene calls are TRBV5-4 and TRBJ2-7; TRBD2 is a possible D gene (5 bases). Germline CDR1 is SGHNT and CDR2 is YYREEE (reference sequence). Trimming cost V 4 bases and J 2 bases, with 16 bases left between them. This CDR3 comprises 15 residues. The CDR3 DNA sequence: TGTGCCAGCAGCCCAACCGAGGGAGCTACCTACGAGCAGTACTTC. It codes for CASSPTEGATYEQYF.

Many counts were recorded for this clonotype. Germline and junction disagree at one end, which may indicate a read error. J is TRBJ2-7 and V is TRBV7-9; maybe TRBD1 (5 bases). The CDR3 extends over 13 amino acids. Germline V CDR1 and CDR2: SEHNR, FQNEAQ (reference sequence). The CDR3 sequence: CASSFGQAYEQYF. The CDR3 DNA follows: TGCGCCAGCAGCTTCGGACAAGCCTACGAGCAGTACTTC.

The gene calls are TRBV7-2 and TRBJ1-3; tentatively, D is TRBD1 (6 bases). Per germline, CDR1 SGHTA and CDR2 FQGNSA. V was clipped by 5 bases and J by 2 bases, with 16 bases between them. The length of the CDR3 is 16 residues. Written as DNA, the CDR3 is TGTGCCAGCAGCGCTTCACAGGGAGCGACTGGAAACACCATATATTTT. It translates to CASSASQGATGNTIYF.

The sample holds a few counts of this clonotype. The CDR3 is CASLQVSGANVLTF. The CDR3 DNA is TGTGCCAGCCTACAGGTCTCTGGGGCCAACGTCCTGACTTTC. The gene calls are TRBV6-1 and TRBJ2-6; TRBD1 might be the D (5 bases). Deletions cut 8 bases from V and 0 bases from J, with 8 bases between. The CDR3 has 14 amino acids. Germline assignment: CDR1 MNHNS and CDR2 SASEGT.

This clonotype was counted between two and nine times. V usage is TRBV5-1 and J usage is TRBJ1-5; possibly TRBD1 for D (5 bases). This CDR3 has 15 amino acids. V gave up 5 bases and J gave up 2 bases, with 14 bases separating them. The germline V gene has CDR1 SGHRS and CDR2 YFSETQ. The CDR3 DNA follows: TGCGCCAGCAGACACACGGGGGTACGCAATCAGCCCCAGCATTTT. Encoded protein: CASRHTGVRNQPQHF.

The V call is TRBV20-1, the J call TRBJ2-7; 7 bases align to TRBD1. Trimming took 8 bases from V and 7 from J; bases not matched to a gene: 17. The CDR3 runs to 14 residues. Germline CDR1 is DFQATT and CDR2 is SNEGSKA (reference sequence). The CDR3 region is CSPKDRQNWGEQYF. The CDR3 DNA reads TGCAGTCCTAAGGACAGGCAGAATTGGGGTGAGCAGTACTTC.

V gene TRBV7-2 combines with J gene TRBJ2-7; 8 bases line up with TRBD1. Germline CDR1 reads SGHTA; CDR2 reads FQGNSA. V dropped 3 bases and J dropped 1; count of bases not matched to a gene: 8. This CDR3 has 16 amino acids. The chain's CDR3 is CASSLGTGTGSYEQYF. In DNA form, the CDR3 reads TGTGCCAGCAGCTTGGGGACCGGGACAGGATCCTACGAGCAGTACTTC.